This TCR beta chain emerged from a study of blood T cell repertoires in COVID-19. Turning to the study itself: The United States, Italy and Spain supplied acute and convalescent COVID-19 samples. The cDNA or gDNA used as material had been derived from T cells, B-cell-depleted T cells, or PBMCs.

Per the authors' pipeline: Amplification of reference gene primers was used by the study to estimate nucleated cell counts. The table came from immunoSEQ multiplex PCR; TCRdb's copy has only in-frame clones and leaves some out. V and J calls and clone size follow that table, whereas D and trimming were derived from the DNA. This sample has some 100,000 clones, with roughly nine tenths found just once. Trimming pared 3 bases from V and 0 bases from J, leaving 15 bases between. The CDR3 is made up of 17 amino acids. CDR1 and CDR2 from the germline V gene are SGDLS and YYNGEE. Sequenced: peripheral blood. The chain is built from TRBV9 and TRBJ2-2; TRBD2 is a possible D gene (5 bases). This sequence was found in a man aged 50-60 years with acute or convalescent COVID-19. The CDR3 spells CASSAPGFSTNTGELFF. The CDR3 bases are TGTGCCAGCAGCGCCCCGGGATTCTCGACGAACACCGGGGAGCTGTTTTTT.